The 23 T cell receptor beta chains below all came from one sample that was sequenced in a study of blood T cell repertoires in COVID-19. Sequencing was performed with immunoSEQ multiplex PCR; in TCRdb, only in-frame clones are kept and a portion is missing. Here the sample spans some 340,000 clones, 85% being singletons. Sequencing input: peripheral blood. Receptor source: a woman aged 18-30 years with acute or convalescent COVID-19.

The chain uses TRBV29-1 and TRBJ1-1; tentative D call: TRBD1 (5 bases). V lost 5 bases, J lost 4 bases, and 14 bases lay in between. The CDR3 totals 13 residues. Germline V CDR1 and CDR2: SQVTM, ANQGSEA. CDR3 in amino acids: CSVRGGDGTEAFF. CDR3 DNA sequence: TGCAGCGTTCGGGGGGGGGATGGCACTGAAGCTTTCTTT.

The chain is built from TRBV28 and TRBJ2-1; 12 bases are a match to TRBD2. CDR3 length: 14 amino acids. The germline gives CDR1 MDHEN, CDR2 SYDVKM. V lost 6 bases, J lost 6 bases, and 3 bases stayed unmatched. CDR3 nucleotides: TGTGCCAGCAGCTGGACTAGCGGGGCCAATGAGCAGTTCTTC. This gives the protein CASSWTSGANEQFF. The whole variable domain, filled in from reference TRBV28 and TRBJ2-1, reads DVKVTQSSRYLVKRTGEKVFLECVQDMDHENMFWYRQDPGLGLRLIYFSYDVKMKEKGDIPEGYSVSREKKERFSLILESASTNQTSMYLCASSWTSGANEQFFGPGTRLTVL.

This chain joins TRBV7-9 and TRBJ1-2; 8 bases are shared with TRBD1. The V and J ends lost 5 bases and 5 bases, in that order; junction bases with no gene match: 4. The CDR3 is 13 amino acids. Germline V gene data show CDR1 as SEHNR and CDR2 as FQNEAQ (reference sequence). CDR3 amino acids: CASSVTGGYGYTF. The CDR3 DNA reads TGTGCCAGCAGCGTCACAGGGGGGTATGGCTACACCTTC.

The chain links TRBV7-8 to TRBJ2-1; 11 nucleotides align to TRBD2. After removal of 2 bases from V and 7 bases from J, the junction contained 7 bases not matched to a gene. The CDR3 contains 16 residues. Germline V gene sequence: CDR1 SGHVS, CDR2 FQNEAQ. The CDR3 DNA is TGTGCCAGCAGCTTACAATGGGGACTAGCGGATAATGAGCAGTTCTTC. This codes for CASSLQWGLADNEQFF. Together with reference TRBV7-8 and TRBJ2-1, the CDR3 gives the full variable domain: GAGVSQSPRYKVAKRGQDVALRCDPISGHVSLFWYQQALGQGPEFLTYFQNEAQLDKSGLPSDRFFAERPEGSVSTLKIQRTQQEDSAVYLCASSLQWGLADNEQFFGPGTRLTVL.

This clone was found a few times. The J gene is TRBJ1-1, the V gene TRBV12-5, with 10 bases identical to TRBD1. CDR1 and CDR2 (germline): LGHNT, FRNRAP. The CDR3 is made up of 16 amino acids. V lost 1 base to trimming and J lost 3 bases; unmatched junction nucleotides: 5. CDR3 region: CASGLGQGAWDTEAFF. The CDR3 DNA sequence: TGTGCTAGTGGTTTGGGACAGGGGGCCTGGGACACTGAAGCTTTCTTT.

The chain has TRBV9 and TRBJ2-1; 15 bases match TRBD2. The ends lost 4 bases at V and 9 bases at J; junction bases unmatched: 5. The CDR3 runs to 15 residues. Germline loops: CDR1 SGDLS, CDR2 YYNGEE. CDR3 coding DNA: TGTGCCAGCAGCTTGGGACTAGCGGGGGGAGGTGAGCAGTTCTTC. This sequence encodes CASSLGLAGGGEQFF.

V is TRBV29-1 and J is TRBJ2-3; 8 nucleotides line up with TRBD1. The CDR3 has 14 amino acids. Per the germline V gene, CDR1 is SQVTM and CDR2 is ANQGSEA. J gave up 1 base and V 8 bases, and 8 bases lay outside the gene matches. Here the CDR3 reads CSTRQGTGTDTQYF. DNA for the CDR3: TGCAGCACTCGACAGGGGACAGGCACAGATACGCAGTATTTT.

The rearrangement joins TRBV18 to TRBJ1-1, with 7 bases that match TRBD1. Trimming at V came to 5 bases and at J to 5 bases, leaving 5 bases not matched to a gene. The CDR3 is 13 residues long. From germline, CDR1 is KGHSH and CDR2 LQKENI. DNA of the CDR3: TGTGCCAGCTCAGGAGGGACAGAGACTGAAGCTTTCTTT. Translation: CASSGGTETEAFF.

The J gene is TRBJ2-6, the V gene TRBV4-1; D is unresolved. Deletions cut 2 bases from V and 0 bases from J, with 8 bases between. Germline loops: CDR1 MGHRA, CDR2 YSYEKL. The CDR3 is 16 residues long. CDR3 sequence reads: CASSQTVLSGANVLTF. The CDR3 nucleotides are TGCGCCAGCAGCCAAACAGTTCTCTCTGGGGCCAACGTCCTGACTTTC.

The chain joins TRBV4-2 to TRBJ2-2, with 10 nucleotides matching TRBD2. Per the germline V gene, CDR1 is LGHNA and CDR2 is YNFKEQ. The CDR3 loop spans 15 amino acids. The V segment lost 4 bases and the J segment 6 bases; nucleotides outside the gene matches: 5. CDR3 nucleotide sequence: TGTGCCAGCAGCCCCACGAGCGGGGGGGCCGGGGAGCTGTTTTTT. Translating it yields CASSPTSGGAGELFF.

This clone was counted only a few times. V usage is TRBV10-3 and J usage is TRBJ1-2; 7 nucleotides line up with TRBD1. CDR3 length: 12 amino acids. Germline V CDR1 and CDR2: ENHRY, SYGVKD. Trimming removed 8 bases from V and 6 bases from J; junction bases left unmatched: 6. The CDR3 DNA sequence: TGTGCCATCTCTCTGCAGGGGGATGGCTACACCTTC. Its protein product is CAISLQGDGYTF.

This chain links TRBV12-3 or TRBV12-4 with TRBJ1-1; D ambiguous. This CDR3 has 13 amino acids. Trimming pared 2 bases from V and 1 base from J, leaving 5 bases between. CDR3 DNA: TGTGCCAGCAGTTTAAACGGGAACACTGAAGCTTTCTTT. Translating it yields CASSLNGNTEAFF.

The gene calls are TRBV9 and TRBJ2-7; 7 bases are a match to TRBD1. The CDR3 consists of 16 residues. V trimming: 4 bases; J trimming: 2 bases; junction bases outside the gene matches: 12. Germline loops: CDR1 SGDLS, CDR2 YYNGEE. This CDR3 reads CASSRNDRAGTYEQYF. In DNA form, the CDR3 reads TGTGCCAGCAGCCGCAATGACAGGGCCGGCACCTACGAGCAGTACTTC.

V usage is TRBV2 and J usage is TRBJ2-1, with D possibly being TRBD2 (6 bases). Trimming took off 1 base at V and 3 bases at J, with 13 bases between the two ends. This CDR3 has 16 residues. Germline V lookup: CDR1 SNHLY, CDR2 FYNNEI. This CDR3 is CASSEVSRDFYNEQFF. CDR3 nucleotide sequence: TGTGCCAGCAGTGAAGTAAGCAGGGACTTCTACAATGAGCAGTTCTTC.

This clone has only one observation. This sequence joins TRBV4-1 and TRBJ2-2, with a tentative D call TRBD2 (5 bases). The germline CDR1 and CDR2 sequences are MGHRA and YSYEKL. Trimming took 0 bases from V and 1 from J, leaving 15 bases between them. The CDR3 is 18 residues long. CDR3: CASSQDYAGNLNTGELFF. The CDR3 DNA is TGCGCCAGCAGCCAAGACTATGCCGGGAATTTGAACACCGGGGAGCTGTTTTTT.

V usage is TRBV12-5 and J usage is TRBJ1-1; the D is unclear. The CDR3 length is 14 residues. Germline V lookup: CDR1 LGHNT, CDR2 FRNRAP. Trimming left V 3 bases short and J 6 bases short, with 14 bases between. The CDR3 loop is CASGLGRGRAEAFF. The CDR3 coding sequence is TGTGCTAGTGGTTTAGGTAGAGGGCGAGCTGAAGCTTTCTTT.

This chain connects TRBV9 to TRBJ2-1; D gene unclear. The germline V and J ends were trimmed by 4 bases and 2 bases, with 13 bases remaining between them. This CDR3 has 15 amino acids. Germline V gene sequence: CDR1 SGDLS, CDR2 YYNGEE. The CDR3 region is CASSTSREAYNEQFF. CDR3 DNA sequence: TGTGCCAGCAGCACTTCACGAGAGGCCTACAATGAGCAGTTCTTC.

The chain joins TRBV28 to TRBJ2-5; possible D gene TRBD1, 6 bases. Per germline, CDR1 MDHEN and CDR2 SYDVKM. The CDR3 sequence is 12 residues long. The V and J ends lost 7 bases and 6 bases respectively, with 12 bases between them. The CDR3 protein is CASTQGQKTQYF. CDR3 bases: TGTGCCAGCACCCAGGGGCAGAAGACCCAGTACTTC.

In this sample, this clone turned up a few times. The CDR3 region has the DNA TGTGCCAGCAGCTCCGTCGGACCCAGGGTGGGGAACACTGAAGCTTTCTTT. This sequence encodes CASSSVGPRVGNTEAFF. V usage is TRBV5-4 and J usage is TRBJ1-1, with a weak D call TRBD1 (5 bases). V lost 3 bases, J lost 1 base, and 19 bases lay in between. The CDR3 sequence is 17 residues long. Germline CDR1 is SGHNT and CDR2 is YYREEE (reference sequence).

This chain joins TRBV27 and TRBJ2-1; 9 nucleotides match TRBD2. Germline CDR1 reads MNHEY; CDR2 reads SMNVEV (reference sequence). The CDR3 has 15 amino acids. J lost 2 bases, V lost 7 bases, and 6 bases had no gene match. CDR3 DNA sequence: TGTGCCAGCAATCCTCGCGGGGGGGCCTACAATGAGCAGTTCTTC. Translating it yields CASNPRGGAYNEQFF.

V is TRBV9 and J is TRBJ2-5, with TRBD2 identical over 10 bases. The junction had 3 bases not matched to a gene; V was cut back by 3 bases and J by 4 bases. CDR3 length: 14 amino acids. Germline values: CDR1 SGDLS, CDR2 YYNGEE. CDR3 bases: TGTGCCAGCAGCGCCCGGACTAGCGGAGAGACCCAGTACTTC. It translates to CASSARTSGETQYF.

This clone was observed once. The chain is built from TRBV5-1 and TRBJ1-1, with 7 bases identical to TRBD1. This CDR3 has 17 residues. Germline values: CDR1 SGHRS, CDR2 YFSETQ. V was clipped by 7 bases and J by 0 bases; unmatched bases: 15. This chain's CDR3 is CASSPEPPGQMNTEAFF. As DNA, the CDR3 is TGCGCCAGCTCCCCGGAGCCCCCGGGACAGATGAACACTGAAGCTTTCTTT.

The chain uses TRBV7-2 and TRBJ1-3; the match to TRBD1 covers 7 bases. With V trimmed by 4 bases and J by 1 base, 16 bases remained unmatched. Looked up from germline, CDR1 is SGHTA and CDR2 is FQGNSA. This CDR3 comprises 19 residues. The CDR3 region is CASSSTVQQGERSGNTIYF. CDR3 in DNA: TGTGCCAGCAGCTCAACAGTCCAGCAGGGGGAACGTTCTGGAAACACCATATATTTT. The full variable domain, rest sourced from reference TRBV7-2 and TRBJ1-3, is GAGVSQSPSNKVTEKGKDVELRCDPISGHTALYWYRQSLGQGLEFLIYFQGNSAPDKSGLPSDRFSAERTGGSVSTLTIQRTQQEDSAVYLCASSSTVQQGERSGNTIYFGEGSWLTVV.